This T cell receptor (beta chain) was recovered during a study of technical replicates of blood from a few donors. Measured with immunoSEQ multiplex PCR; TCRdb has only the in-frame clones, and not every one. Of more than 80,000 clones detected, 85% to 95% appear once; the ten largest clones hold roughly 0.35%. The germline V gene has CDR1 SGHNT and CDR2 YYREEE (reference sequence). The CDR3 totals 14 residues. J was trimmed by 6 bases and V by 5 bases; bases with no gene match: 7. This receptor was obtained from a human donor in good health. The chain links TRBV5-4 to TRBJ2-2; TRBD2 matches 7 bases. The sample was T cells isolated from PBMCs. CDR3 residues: CASSVREGPGELFF. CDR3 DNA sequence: TGTGCCAGCAGTGTGAGGGAGGGCCCCGGGGAGCTGTTTTTT.